This record concerns one TCR beta chain sequence. These data originate in a study of blood T cell repertoires in COVID-19. Profiled with immunoSEQ multiplex PCR; TCRdb holds only in-frame clones, not every one. Here the sample spans 200,000 to 250,000 clones, about 86% being singletons. With 0 bases removed from V and 8 bases from J, the gap between germline ends came to 16 bases. Germline V CDR1 and CDR2: SGHAT, FQNNGV. The CDR3 is 16 amino acids. The chain recombines TRBV11-2 with TRBJ1-4; no clear D gene. The TCR sequence derives from a man aged 18 to 30 with active or convalescent COVID-19. The specimen sequenced was peripheral blood. Here the CDR3 reads CASSLDLSGFEEKLFF. The CDR3 DNA sequence: TGTGCCAGCAGCTTAGACTTATCGGGGTTTGAGGAAAAACTGTTTTTT.